This T cell receptor (beta chain) derives from a study of blood T cell repertoires in COVID-19 (dated by TCRdb to 2018 to 2020). With respect to the entire study: Samples covering the acute and convalescent phases of COVID-19 were provided by collaborators in the United States, Italy and Spain. Where HLA class I and class II types were available, the types were taken from metadata supplied by the sample provider, not from assay-based typing. The repertoires were released in a freely available public database intended as a resource for research on the immune response to SARS-CoV-2. The samples were drawn from the first 160 participants of the ongoing ImmuneRACE study and from some 1,300 subjects provided by 6 global collaborators. The material from the prospective study consisted of cDNA or gDNA derived from T cells, B-cell-depleted T cells, or PBMCs. Deeply sampled blood TCRbeta repertoires from subjects exposed to, actively infected with, or recovered from COVID-19 were included in the dataset. A de-identified subject ID, COVID-19 status, age in years and sex were almost always included in the sample metadata.

Collaborating institutions collected whole blood in K2EDTA tubes following their own protocols. Collaborator samples were shipped for TCRbeta analysis as frozen whole blood, isolated PBMCs, or DNA extracted from either sample type. The immunoSEQ Assay, a bias-controlled multiplex PCR, was used to amplify TCRbeta CDR3 regions from genomic DNA. On the study's bioinformatics: The number of nucleated cells in each sample was estimated by amplification of reference gene primers within the assay. To quantify the absolute abundance of each unique TCRbeta CDR3 rearrangement, sequence reads were collapsed and filtered. For each sample, productive Simpson clonality was calculated as the square root of Simpson's diversity index across productive rearrangements. What TCRdb holds here is the immuneACCESS table cut down to in-frame rearrangements. Part of the clones is not present; checked against another copy, under half of the missing clones reflect an unresolved V gene, and the others are unexplained. The DNA was the basis for D and trimming; V, J and clone size are from that table. For this sample the table gives fewer than 150,000 clones, of which more than 75% were detected only once. The ten most abundant clones make up more than 3.5% of the sample.

With respect to this clone: The antigen it binds to is not known. Base qualities are not at hand, and no much larger clone is one base apart.

The CDR3 spans 14 residues, from the cysteine through the phenylalanine. Only the CDR3 DNA stays, 42 bases, in frame from base 1. Via the germline V gene, CDR1 is KGHSH and CDR2 LQKENI. The germline V end is reduced by 0 bases and the J end by 9 bases; junction bases left unmatched: 7. Broad study findings and their caveats: The amount of clinical and demographic metadata varied by source and participant and was provided uncurated.

The rearranged chain carries TRBV18 and TRBJ1-1; 7 junctional bases match TRBD1. The sample taken for sequencing was peripheral blood. The TCR was taken from a woman aged 40 to 50 with acute or convalescent COVID-19. Read as DNA, the sequence is TGTGCCAGCTCACCACCGGGACAGAACAGTAAAGCTTTCTTT. It specifies CASSPPGQNSKAFF.